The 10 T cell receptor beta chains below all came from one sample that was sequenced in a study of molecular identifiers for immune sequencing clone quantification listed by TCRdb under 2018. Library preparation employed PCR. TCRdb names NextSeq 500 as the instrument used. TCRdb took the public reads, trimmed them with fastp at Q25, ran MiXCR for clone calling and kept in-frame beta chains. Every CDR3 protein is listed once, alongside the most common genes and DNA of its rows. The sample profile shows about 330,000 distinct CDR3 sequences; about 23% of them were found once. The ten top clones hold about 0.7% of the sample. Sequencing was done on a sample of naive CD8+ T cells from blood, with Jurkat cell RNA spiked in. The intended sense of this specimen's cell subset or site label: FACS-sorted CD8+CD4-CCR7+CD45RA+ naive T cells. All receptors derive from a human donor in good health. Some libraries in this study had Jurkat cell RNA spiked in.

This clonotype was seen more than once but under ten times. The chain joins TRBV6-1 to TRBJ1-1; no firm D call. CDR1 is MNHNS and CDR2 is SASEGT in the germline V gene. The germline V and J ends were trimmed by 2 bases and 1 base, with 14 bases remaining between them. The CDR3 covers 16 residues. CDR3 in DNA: TGTGCCAGCAGTGAACGCATAGAGGCGGCGAACACTGAAGCTTTCTTT. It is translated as CASSERIEAANTEAFF.

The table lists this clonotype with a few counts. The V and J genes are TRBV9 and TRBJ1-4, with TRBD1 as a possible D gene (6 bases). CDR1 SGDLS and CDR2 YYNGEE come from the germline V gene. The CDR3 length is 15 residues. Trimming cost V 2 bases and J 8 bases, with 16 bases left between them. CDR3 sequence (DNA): TGTGCCAGCAGCGTCTCCGGACAGACTGGGGAAAAACTGTTTTTT. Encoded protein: CASSVSGQTGEKLFF.

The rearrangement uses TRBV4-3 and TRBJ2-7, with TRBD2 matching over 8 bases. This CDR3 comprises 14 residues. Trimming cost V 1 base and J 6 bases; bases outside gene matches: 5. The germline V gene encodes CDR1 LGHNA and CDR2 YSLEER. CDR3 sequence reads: CASSQGVLAGEQYF. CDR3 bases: TGCGCCAGCAGCCAAGGGGTCCTAGCGGGCGAGCAGTACTTC.

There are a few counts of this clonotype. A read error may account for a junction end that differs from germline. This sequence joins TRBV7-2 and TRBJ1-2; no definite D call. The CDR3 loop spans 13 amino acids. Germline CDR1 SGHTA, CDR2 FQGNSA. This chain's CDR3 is CASAPWKGYGYAF. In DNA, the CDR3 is TGTGCCAGCGCCCCCTGGAAGGGCTATGGCTACGCCTTC.

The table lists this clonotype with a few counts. The DNA for the CDR3 is TGTGCCACCAGTGACGGGAGGAGCATGAACACTGAAGCTTTCTTT. Protein: CATSDGRSMNTEAFF. The chain is built from TRBV24-1 and TRBJ1-1; D gene unclear. Germline V lookup: CDR1 KGHDR, CDR2 SFDVKD. Trimming cost V 4 bases and J 0 bases, with 11 bases left between them. The CDR3 runs 15 residues.

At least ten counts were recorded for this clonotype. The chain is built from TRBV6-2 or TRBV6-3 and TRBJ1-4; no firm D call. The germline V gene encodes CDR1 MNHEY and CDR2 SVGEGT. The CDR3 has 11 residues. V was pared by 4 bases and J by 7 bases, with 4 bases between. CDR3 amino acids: CASSWGEKLFF. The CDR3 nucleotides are TGTGCCAGCAGTTGGGGTGAAAAACTGTTTTTT.

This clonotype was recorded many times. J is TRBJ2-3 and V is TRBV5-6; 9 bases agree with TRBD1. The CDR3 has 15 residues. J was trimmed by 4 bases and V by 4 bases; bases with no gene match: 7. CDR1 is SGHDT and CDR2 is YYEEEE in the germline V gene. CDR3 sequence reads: CASSQNRGPADTQYF. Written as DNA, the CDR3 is TGTGCCAGCAGCCAGAACAGGGGGCCGGCAGATACGCAGTATTTT.

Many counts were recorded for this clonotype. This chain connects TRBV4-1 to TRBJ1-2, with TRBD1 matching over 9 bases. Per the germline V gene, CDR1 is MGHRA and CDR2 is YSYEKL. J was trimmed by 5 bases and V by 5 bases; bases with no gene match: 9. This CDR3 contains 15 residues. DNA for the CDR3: TGCGCCAGCAGCTACGGACAGGGGACGGTTTATGGCTACACCTTC. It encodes CASSYGQGTVYGYTF.

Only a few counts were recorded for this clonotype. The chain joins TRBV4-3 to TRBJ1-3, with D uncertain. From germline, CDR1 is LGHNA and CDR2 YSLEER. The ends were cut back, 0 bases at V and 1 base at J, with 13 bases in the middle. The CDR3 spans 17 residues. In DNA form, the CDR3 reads TGCGCCAGCAGCCAAGATCGGGCGCTGGGGTCTGGAAACACCATATATTTT. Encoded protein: CASSQDRALGSGNTIYF.

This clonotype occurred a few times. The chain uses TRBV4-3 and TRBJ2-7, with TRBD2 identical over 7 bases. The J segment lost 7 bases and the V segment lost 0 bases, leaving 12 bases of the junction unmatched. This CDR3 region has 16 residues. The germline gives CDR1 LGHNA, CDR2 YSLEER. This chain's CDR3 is CASSQEWTRVSEEQYF. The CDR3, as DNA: TGCGCCAGCAGCCAAGAATGGACTAGGGTGTCGGAAGAGCAGTACTTC.